This TCR beta chain was retrieved from a study of shared clonotypes between healthy human individuals. About the research overall: The study used three CD4 naive, three CD4 memory, two CD8 naive and one CD8 memory plate per donor. General observations from the study: Even with large depth, rarefaction showed that sorted-subset sequencing was incomplete.

As to this clone: Its specificity is unknown.

For each subset, genomic DNA was distributed in equal portions over several immunoSEQ plates. Some clones are missing from TCRdb's copy, which holds only in-frame ones; the method was immunoSEQ multiplex PCR. The sample has around 200,000 clones, over 50% seen once. V was clipped by 5 bases and J by 7 bases; unmatched bases: 16. The length of the CDR3 is 16 residues. Germline V gives CDR1 SGHAT, CDR2 FQDESV (reference sequence). The V call is TRBV11-1, the J call TRBJ1-2, with 7 bases matching TRBD1. Sequences were obtained from memory CD4+ T cells sorted from blood. Subset noted: CD45RA-negative fraction. This TCR was recovered from a man aged 25 to 40 in good health. The CDR3 nucleotides read TGTGCCAGCAGCCCTAACCTCAGACAGGGAGAGGGTGGCTACACCTTC. This translates into CASSPNLRQGEGGYTF.